A selection of T cell receptor beta chains follows, all from one sample in a study of long-term antiretroviral therapy in people with HIV. Only in-frame clones appear in the TCRdb table, and some are missing; sequencing was by immunoSEQ multiplex PCR. The sample contains around 15,000 clones, 88% of which appear only once. The specimen was unsorted PBMCs, collected 6.9 years after starting antiretroviral therapy. All receptors come from a man in his forties or fifties with HIV. Each CDR3 is given with its conserved first and last residue. Expanded clones are given a class, and other clones once, few, many or no size at all.

abundance | j_gene | v_gene | CDR3aa
- | TRBJ2-2 | TRBV29-1 | CSVETGGPHGELFF
- | TRBJ1-1 | TRBV28 | CASSLGVGEAFF
- | TRBJ1-2 | TRBV19 | CASNNGLAGQGVGYTF
- | TRBJ2-7 | TRBV28 | CASSSPSHEQYF
- | TRBJ2-1 | TRBV6-8 | CARRDSGFNEQFF
- | TRBJ2-1 | TRBV7-9 | CASSLGGIGTGDNEQFF
- | TRBJ2-7 | TRBV19 | CASSIAGVRYEQYF
- | TRBJ2-1 | TRBV5-1 | CASSLVLAGDGEQFF
- | TRBJ1-1 | TRBV29-1 | CSVGTVEKAEAFF
- | TRBJ2-1 | TRBV7-9 | CASSPRLAGGPSDNEQFF
few | TRBJ1-1 | TRBV2 | CASREGQYGGAFF
- | TRBJ1-1 | TRBV7-9 | CASSYGTEAFF
once | TRBJ1-2 | TRBV5-1 | CASSLGRTVYGYTF
once | TRBJ2-3 | TRBV7-2 | CASSPGRGIDTQYF
- | TRBJ1-1 | TRBV28 | CASRDRNLLRTEAFF
- | TRBJ2-7 | TRBV28 | CASSFTLTQGDYEQYF
- | TRBJ2-1 | TRBV7-3 | CASSLVSVSYNEQFF
- | TRBJ2-7 | TRBV18 | CASSPGTGGYEQYF
- | TRBJ2-1 | TRBV5-1 | CASSFGEGTYNEQFF
- | TRBJ1-1 | TRBV19 | CASSIGDFDTEAFF
- | TRBJ2-2 | TRBV19 | CASSIIGITGELFF
few | TRBJ2-2 | TRBV7-2 | CASRSRGNTGELFF
- | TRBJ2-7 | TRBV6-1 | CASSVTSATYEQYF
once | TRBJ2-7 | TRBV4-3 | CASSTLLASHEQYF
- | TRBJ1-1 | TRBV4-1 | CASSQQNTEAFF
- | TRBJ1-1 | TRBV7-3 | CASSFGRNTEAFF
few | TRBJ1-5 | TRBV6-5 | CASSYGQDRPQHF
- | TRBJ2-7 | TRBV10-3 | CAISGTGSYEQYF
- | TRBJ2-3 | TRBV6-1 | CASVQGLGADTQYF
- | TRBJ2-1 | TRBV5-6 | CASSLQGGQGSNEQFF
- | TRBJ2-5 | TRBV7-7 | CASSPIYGLAGGETQYF
- | TRBJ2-1 | TRBV7-3 | CASSLTGSSYNEQFF
- | TRBJ2-2 | TRBV6-5 | CASSSGARELFF
- | TRBJ1-3 | TRBV19 | CASSITGAGNTIYF
once | TRBJ2-4 | TRBV5-3 | CARSLGTGSAKNIQYF
- | TRBJ2-7 | TRBV6-6 | CATTDTYEQYF
- | TRBJ2-3 | TRBV4-1 | CASSQLRRESTDTQYF
- | TRBJ1-5 | TRBV5-8 | CASSHRSGGNQPQHF
few | TRBJ2-2 | TRBV7-3 | CASSPGNGELFF
- | TRBJ2-5 | TRBV12-2 | CASRPRLRGQETQYF
once | TRBJ2-7 | TRBV5-4 | CASSSGLTGTEQYF
once | TRBJ1-3 | TRBV6-5 | CASRQVPSGNTIYF
- | TRBJ2-6 | TRBV7-6 | CASSATQTGANVLTF
- | TRBJ2-7 | TRBV5-1 | CASSPREGLSYEQYF
- | TRBJ2-2 | TRBV27 | CASTGPDGGELFF
once | TRBJ2-3 | TRBV4-3 | CASSQDTGPNDWEQYF